A single sample is the source of the 9 T cell receptor beta chains below, sequenced in a study of cytotoxic CD8 clonotypes in ibrutinib-treated CLL. The method was immunoSEQ multiplex PCR; TCRdb's version includes in-frame clones alone and lacks a portion of them. The sample contains 150,000 to 200,000 clones, roughly 86% of which appear only once. This material consisted of PBMCs, taken after 12 months of ibrutinib treatment. These receptors all stem from a human donor with chronic lymphocytic leukemia.

The DNA for the CDR3 is TGTGCCAGCGGAGATGCGAGCTTCTATGGCTACACCTTC. Amino acid sequence: CASGDASFYGYTF. The chain recombines TRBV6-5 with TRBJ1-2; D uncertain. V lost 8 bases and J lost 4, with 14 bases in between. This CDR3 is built from 13 residues. CDR1 MNHEY and CDR2 SVGAGI come from the germline V gene.

The rearrangement uses TRBV7-9 and TRBJ2-7, with TRBD1 as a possible D gene (6 bases). CDR3 length equals 12 residues. The germline CDR1 and CDR2 sequences are SEHNR and FQNEAQ (reference sequence). Trimming took off 5 bases at V and 2 bases at J, with 7 bases between the two ends. CDR3 nucleotides: TGTGCCAGCAGCCGGGACACCTACGAGCAGTACTTC. It translates to CASSRDTYEQYF. The whole variable domain, filled in from reference TRBV7-9 and TRBJ2-7, reads DTGVSQNPRHKITKRGQNVTFRCDPISEHNRLYWYRQTLGQGPEFLTYFQNEAQLEKSRLLSDRFSAERPKGSFSTLEIQRTEQGDSAMYLCASSRDTYEQYFGPGTRLTVT.

This clone appeared a few times. V and J are TRBV15 and TRBJ1-1; D remains ambiguous. Per the germline V gene, CDR1 is LNHNV and CDR2 is YYDKDF (reference sequence). Trimming removed 0 bases from V and 1 base from J, with 9 bases in between. CDR3 size: 15 residues. CDR3 coding DNA: TGTGCCACCAGCAGAGATCCCGTAGGGAACACTGAAGCTTTCTTT. It translates to CATSRDPVGNTEAFF.

The CDR3 DNA reads as TGTGCCAGCAGCCGACCGTGGGCCGGGGGCAATGAGCAGTTCTTC. This encodes CASSRPWAGGNEQFF. V usage is TRBV6-5 and J usage is TRBJ2-1, with a weak D call TRBD2 (6 bases). This CDR3 region has 15 residues. Per the germline V gene, CDR1 is MNHEY and CDR2 is SVGAGI. Trimming removed 6 bases at V and 6 bases at J, with 18 bases between.

CDR3 DNA sequence: TGTGCCAGCAGCTTGAGTACAGGAAGCACAGATACGCAGTATTTT. Translated: CASSLSTGSTDTQYF. V is TRBV5-5 and J is TRBJ2-3; D is perhaps TRBD1 (5 bases). The CDR3 loop spans 15 amino acids. Per the germline V gene, CDR1 is SGHKS and CDR2 is YYEKEE (reference sequence). Trimming pared 1 base from V and 0 bases from J, leaving 9 bases between.

The V and J genes are TRBV2 and TRBJ2-6, with D unclear. Trimming stripped 5 bases from V and 0 bases from J, with 17 bases between. From germline, CDR1 is SNHLY and CDR2 FYNNEI. This CDR3 comprises 18 residues. The CDR3 reads CASSFRARSTSGANVLTF. The CDR3 region has the DNA TGTGCCAGCAGTTTCCGGGCCAGGAGCACCTCTGGGGCCAACGTCCTGACTTTC.

The V gene is TRBV19, the J gene TRBJ2-5, with D maybe TRBD2 (5 bases). The CDR3 has 13 residues. CDR1 is LNHDA and CDR2 is SQIVND in the germline V gene (reference sequence). Between the trimmed V and J ends, which lost 7 bases and 7 bases, there was a span of 16 bases. The CDR3 protein is CASTQTSFGTQYF. The CDR3 coding sequence is TGTGCCAGTACCCAAACTAGTTTTGGGACCCAGTACTTC.

CDR3 residues: CASSIAGTGSFKQYF. In DNA form, the CDR3 reads TGTGCCAGTAGTATAGCCGGGACAGGGTCTTTCAAGCAGTACTTC. The chain recombines TRBV19 with TRBJ2-7, with 9 bases that match TRBD1. Germline assignment: CDR1 LNHDA and CDR2 SQIVND (reference sequence). The CDR3 contains 15 residues. V gave up 1 base and J gave up 8 bases; unmatched junction bases: 9.

J is TRBJ2-7 and V is TRBV27; no reliable D call. The CDR3 runs 14 residues. Trimming took off 4 bases at V and 8 bases at J, with 18 bases between the two ends. Per the germline V gene, CDR1 is MNHEY and CDR2 is SMNVEV (reference sequence). CDR3 DNA sequence: TGTGCCAGCAGTTCCGGGCAGGCCTTGTCCCAGCAGTACTTC. Protein product: CASSSGQALSQQYF.